Listed below are T cell receptor beta chains from one sample, sequenced in a study of T-cell reconstitution after alpha-beta-depleted transplantation in children. TCRdb itself ran the PCR reads through MiXCR, one entry per CDR3 protein. The sample consists of 580,000 or so distinct CDR3 sequences, more than 20% of them appearing once. The starting material was PBMCs, mostly from graft donor cells, obtained 360 days after TCRalphabeta/CD19-depleted stem cell transplant. These receptors came from a boy under two years old who had a stem cell transplant for acute myeloid leukemia, so the T cells may come from the graft donor. The CDR3 runs from the conserved cysteine through the conserved F or W. The order of the fields is J gene, D gene, clone size, V gene, CDR3 protein, CDR3 DNA. The D gene is left open where the match is weak. Only part of the rows carry a size: once, few, many, or a class if the clone is expanded.

J: TRBJ2-5; D: .; size: .; V: TRBV2; CDR3: CASSESELGPSF; DNA: TGTGCCAGCAGTGAAAGCGAGCTGGGTCCCTCCTTC
J: TRBJ2-5; D: .; size: many; V: TRBV12-3/TRBV12-4; CDR3: CASSFAFSQETQYF; DNA: TGTGCCAGCAGTTTCGCGTTTTCCCAAGAGACCCAGTACTTC
J: TRBJ1-1; D: TRBD1; size: many; V: TRBV27; CDR3: CASRWTGGLRDTEAFF; DNA: TGTGCCAGCAGATGGACAGGGGGCCTCAGGGACACTGAAGCTTTCTTT
J: TRBJ1-1; D: .; size: many; V: TRBV29-1; CDR3: CSVVSWTPNTEAFF; DNA: TGCAGCGTTGTATCGTGGACGCCGAACACTGAAGCTTTCTTT
J: TRBJ1-2; D: TRBD1; size: many; V: TRBV6-4; CDR3: CASRDRGLWGYTF; DNA: TGTGCCAGCAGGGACAGGGGGCTTTGGGGCTACACCTTC
J: TRBJ1-6; D: .; size: .; V: TRBV5-1; CDR3: CASSLPGVGSPLHF; DNA: TGCGCCAGCAGCTTACCAGGGGTGGGGTCACCCCTCCACTTT
J: TRBJ2-4; D: .; size: many; V: TRBV4-1; CDR3: CASSHAGLAKNIQYF; DNA: TGCGCCAGCAGCCACGCAGGACTAGCCAAAAACATTCAGTACTTC
J: TRBJ2-3; D: .; size: .; V: TRBV12-3/TRBV12-4; CDR3: CASSIHREADTQYF; DNA: TGTGCCAGCAGCATTCACAGGGAGGCAGATACGCAGTATTTT
J: TRBJ1-1; D: .; size: .; V: TRBV4-1; CDR3: CASSQDEGSEAFF; DNA: TGCGCCAGCAGCCAAGATGAAGGGTCAGAAGCTTTCTTT
J: TRBJ2-1; D: .; size: many; V: TRBV12-3/TRBV12-4; CDR3: CASRQGVAQGTGEQFF; DNA: TGTGCCTCCCGCCAGGGTGTGGCCCAGGGGACCGGTGAGCAGTTCTTC
J: TRBJ2-2; D: TRBD1; size: .; V: TRBV6-1; CDR3: CASSVDRGWTGELFF; DNA: TGTGCCAGCAGTGTTGACAGGGGGTGGACCGGGGAGCTGTTTTTT
J: TRBJ2-2; D: TRBD2; size: many; V: TRBV7-2; CDR3: CASSLRRGGRYTGELFF; DNA: TGTGCCAGCAGCTTAAGACGGGGGGGCCGATACACCGGGGAGCTGTTTTTT
J: TRBJ1-5; D: TRBD1; size: .; V: TRBV12-3/TRBV12-4; CDR3: CASSTGQGRDQPQHF; DNA: TGTGCCAGCAGTACCGGACAGGGGAGGGATCAGCCCCAGCATTTT
J: TRBJ2-5; D: .; size: many; V: TRBV15; CDR3: CATSLNRQFETQYF; DNA: TGTGCCACCAGCTTGAACCGACAGTTTGAGACCCAGTACTTC
J: TRBJ2-3; D: TRBD2; size: many; V: TRBV18; CDR3: CASSPLQRRGGHDTQYF; DNA: TGTGCCAGCTCACCACTACAGAGACGGGGGGGCCACGATACGCAGTATTTT
J: TRBJ2-1; D: TRBD2; size: .; V: TRBV4-1; CDR3: CASSQEKAGTSPYNEQFF; DNA: TGCGCCAGCAGCCAAGAGAAGGCCGGGACTAGCCCGTACAATGAGCAGTTCTTC
J: TRBJ2-3; D: .; size: .; V: TRBV9; CDR3: CASSRAGGRGDTQYF; DNA: TGTGCCAGCAGCAGGGCTGGGGGCAGGGGAGATACGCAGTATTTT
J: TRBJ1-2; D: .; size: many; V: TRBV12-3/TRBV12-4; CDR3: CASSPNTGIRRGYTF; DNA: TGTGCCAGCAGTCCTAACACAGGGATTCGAAGGGGCTACACCTTC
J: TRBJ1-2; D: .; size: .; V: TRBV29-1; CDR3: CSVEDLFAGQGLLDYGYTF; DNA: TGCAGCGTTGAAGATCTTTTTGCAGGGCAGGGCTTATTAGACTATGGCTACACCTTC
J: TRBJ2-1; D: .; size: few; V: TRBV24-1; CDR3: CATSGTRNNEQFF; DNA: TGTGCCACCAGTGGGACAAGGAATAATGAGCAGTTCTTC
J: TRBJ2-3; D: .; size: few; V: TRBV15; CDR3: CATSSLRAGGADTQYF; DNA: TGTGCCACCAGCAGCCTTCGGGCAGGTGGGGCAGATACGCAGTATTTT
J: TRBJ2-1; D: .; size: few; V: TRBV30; CDR3: CAQRPASRSYNEQFF; DNA: TGTGCCCAACGTCCCGCCAGCCGCTCCTACAATGAGCAGTTCTTC
J: TRBJ2-1; D: .; size: .; V: TRBV3-1; CDR3: CASSQQSNEQFF; DNA: TGTGCCAGCAGCCAGCAGAGCAATGAGCAGTTCTTC
J: TRBJ2-3; D: .; size: few; V: TRBV29-1; CDR3: CSVKTASGPDTQYF; DNA: TGCAGCGTGAAGACAGCCTCGGGGCCAGATACGCAGTATTTT
J: TRBJ2-7; D: .; size: .; V: TRBV4-3; CDR3: CASSQDGGPGYEQYF; DNA: TGCGCCAGCAGCCAAGATGGAGGGCCAGGGTACGAGCAGTACTTC
J: TRBJ1-2; D: TRBD1; size: few; V: TRBV19; CDR3: CASTPMPGDRRPHGYTF; DNA: TGTGCCAGTACCCCAATGCCGGGGGACAGGAGGCCTCATGGCTACACCTTC
J: TRBJ2-2; D: TRBD2; size: many; V: TRBV3-1; CDR3: CASSQGRLAGTGELFF; DNA: TGTGCCAGCAGCCAAGGGAGACTAGCCGGCACCGGGGAGCTGTTTTTT
J: TRBJ2-1; D: .; size: .; V: TRBV7-3; CDR3: CASSLGPRGSSYNEQFF; DNA: TGTGCCAGCAGCTTAGGTCCCCGGGGGAGCTCCTACAATGAGCAGTTCTTC
J: TRBJ2-1; D: .; size: .; V: TRBV29-1; CDR3: CSVDPAGAGPYNEQFF; DNA: TGCAGCGTTGATCCTGCGGGGGCGGGCCCCTACAATGAGCAGTTCTTC
J: TRBJ2-3; D: TRBD2; size: many; V: TRBV6-5; CDR3: CASSSILAGVTDTQYF; DNA: TGTGCCAGCAGTTCTATTCTAGCGGGGGTCACAGATACGCAGTATTTT
J: TRBJ2-1; D: .; size: many; V: TRBV20-1; CDR3: CSATDRLFSQFF; DNA: TGCAGTGCAACCGACAGGCTCTTTTCGCAGTTCTTC
J: TRBJ2-7; D: .; size: .; V: TRBV5-4; CDR3: CASSLGISRVEQYF; DNA: TGTGCCAGCAGCCTCGGGATCAGCAGGGTCGAGCAGTACTTC
J: TRBJ2-5; D: .; size: .; V: TRBV4-1; CDR3: CASTRGRLQIAETQYF; DNA: TGCGCCAGCACCCGAGGTCGACTCCAGATTGCGGAGACCCAGTACTTC
J: TRBJ2-1; D: .; size: .; V: TRBV18; CDR3: CASSPPGRLSYNEQFF; DNA: TGTGCCAGCTCACCACCGGGACGCCTCTCCTACAATGAGCAGTTCTTC
J: TRBJ1-2; D: .; size: few; V: TRBV5-8; CDR3: CASSLNRALYGYTF; DNA: TGTGCCAGCAGCTTGAACAGGGCACTCTATGGCTACACCTTC
J: TRBJ2-1; D: TRBD2; size: few; V: TRBV10-1; CDR3: CASSRFAGTSVGNEQFF; DNA: TGCGCCAGCAGTCGATTTGCCGGGACTAGCGTAGGGAATGAGCAGTTCTTC
J: TRBJ2-1; D: .; size: few; V: TRBV12-3/TRBV12-4; CDR3: CASLDSPNHNEQFF; DNA: TGTGCCAGCCTGGACTCCCCAAACCACAATGAGCAGTTCTTC
J: TRBJ2-1; D: .; size: many; V: TRBV6-1; CDR3: CASSRAGSSYNEQFF; DNA: TGTGCCAGCAGCCGGGCGGGGTCCTCCTACAATGAGCAGTTCTTC
J: TRBJ2-6; D: .; size: .; V: TRBV4-2; CDR3: CASSPRGRGGQELTSGANVLTF; DNA: TGTGCCAGCAGCCCTAGAGGGAGGGGGGGCCAGGAACTCACTTCTGGGGCCAACGTCCTGACTTTC
J: TRBJ2-1; D: TRBD2; size: many; V: TRBV6-1; CDR3: CASSGAGAYNEQFF; DNA: TGTGCCAGCAGTGGAGCGGGGGCTTACAATGAGCAGTTCTTC
J: TRBJ2-3; D: TRBD1; size: many; V: TRBV5-5; CDR3: CASCWDSLTDTQYF; DNA: TGTGCCAGTTGTTGGGACAGTCTCACAGATACGCAGTATTTT
J: TRBJ2-1; D: TRBD2; size: many; V: TRBV29-1; CDR3: CSVPTSGAYNEQFF; DNA: TGCAGCGTTCCCACTAGCGGGGCGTACAATGAGCAGTTCTTC
J: TRBJ2-5; D: TRBD1; size: .; V: TRBV20-1; CDR3: CSASSGTGETQYF; DNA: TGCAGTGCTAGTTCTGGGACAGGAGAGACCCAGTACTTC